This T cell receptor beta chain came from a study of regulatory T cells in long-lasting Graves disease. Through Arm-PCR of CDR3 regions and iRepertoire HTBI primers, TCR beta libraries were built. One entry per CDR3 protein results from TCRdb running MiXCR on the multiplex PCR reads. This table holds a few hundred thousand distinct CDR3 sequences, around a fifth found once. Time point meaning: persistent/refractory GD, antithyroid drugs over 5 years with positive TRAb. The TCR library used RNA extracted from PBMCs. A volume of approximately 9.8 milliliters of peripheral blood was collected in EDTA tubes. This CDR3 is built from 16 residues. V shed 5 bases and J 3 bases; nucleotides not matched to a gene: 9.

The sequencing used peripheral blood mononuclear cells (PBMCs), collected when the disease was refractory, from a patient treated with antithyroid drugs. This chain links TRBV12-3 or TRBV12-4 with TRBJ2-3, with 9 bases that match TRBD1. The sequence came from a female donor with Graves disease. The CDR3 sequence: CASSHTGQGVTDTQYF. In DNA, the CDR3 is TGTGCCAGCAGTCATACGGGACAGGGTGTAACAGATACGCAGTATTTT.